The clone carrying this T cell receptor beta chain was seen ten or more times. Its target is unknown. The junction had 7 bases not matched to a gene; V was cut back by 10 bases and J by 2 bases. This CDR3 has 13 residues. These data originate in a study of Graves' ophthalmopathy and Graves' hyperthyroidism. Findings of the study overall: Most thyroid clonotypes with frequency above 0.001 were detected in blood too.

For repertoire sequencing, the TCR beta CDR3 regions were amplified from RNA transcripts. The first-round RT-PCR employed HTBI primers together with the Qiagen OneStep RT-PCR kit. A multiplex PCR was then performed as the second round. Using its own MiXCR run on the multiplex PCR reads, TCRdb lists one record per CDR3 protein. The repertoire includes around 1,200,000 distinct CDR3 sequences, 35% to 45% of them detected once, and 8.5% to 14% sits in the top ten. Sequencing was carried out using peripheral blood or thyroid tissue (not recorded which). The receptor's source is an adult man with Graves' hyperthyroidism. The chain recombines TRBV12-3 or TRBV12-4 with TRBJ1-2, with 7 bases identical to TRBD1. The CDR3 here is CATKDRTNYGYTF. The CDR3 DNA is TGTGCCACGAAGGACAGGACCAACTATGGCTACACCTTC.